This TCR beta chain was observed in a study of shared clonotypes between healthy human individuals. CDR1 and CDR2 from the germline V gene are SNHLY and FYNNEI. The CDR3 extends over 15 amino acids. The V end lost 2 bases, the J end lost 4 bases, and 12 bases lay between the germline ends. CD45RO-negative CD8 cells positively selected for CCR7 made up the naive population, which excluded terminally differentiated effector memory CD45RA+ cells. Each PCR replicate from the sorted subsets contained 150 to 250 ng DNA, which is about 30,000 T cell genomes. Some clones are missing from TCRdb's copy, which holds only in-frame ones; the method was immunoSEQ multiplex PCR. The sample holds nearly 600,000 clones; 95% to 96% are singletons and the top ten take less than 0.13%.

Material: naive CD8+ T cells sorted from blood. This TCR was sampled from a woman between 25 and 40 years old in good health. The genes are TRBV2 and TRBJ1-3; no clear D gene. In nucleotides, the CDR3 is TGTGCCAGCAGTGAATCCGGGATCGGCGGAAACACCATATATTTT. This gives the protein CASSESGIGGNTIYF.